This T cell receptor beta chain was documented in a study of cytomegalovirus exposure and HLA in healthy donors. PCR involved 60 Vbeta and 13 Jbeta primers. Produced via immunoSEQ multiplex PCR; TCRdb's table is partial and in-frame only. The sample has 95,000 to 100,000 clones, approximately 85% seen once. Notes on this clone: Its matching antigen is unknown.

Notes on the study in general: In vitro testing confirmed three CMV-associated chains as specific for CMV antigens. Per a later analysis, HLA-associated TCR beta chains showed more clonal expansion than other, equally common TCR beta chains.

Trimming cost V 3 bases and J 0 bases, with 6 bases left between them. Looked up from germline, CDR1 is MNHEY and CDR2 is SMNVEV (reference sequence). The length of the CDR3 is 14 residues. The chain recombines TRBV27 with TRBJ1-5; no reliable D call. This clonotype was obtained from a man aged 30 to 39 in good health and CMV-seronegative. Sequencing was done on a sample of PBMCs. For the CDR3, the DNA is TGTGCCAGCAGTTTTGCGTATAGCAATCAGCCCCAGCATTTT. It codes for CASSFAYSNQPQHF.